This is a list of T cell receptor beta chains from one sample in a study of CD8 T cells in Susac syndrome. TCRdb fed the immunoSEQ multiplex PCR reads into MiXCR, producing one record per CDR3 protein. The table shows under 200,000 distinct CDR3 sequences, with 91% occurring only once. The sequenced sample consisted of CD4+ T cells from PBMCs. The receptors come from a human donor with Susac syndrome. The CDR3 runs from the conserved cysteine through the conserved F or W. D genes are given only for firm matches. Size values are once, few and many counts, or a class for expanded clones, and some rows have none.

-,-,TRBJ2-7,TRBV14,TGTGCCAGCAGCCAAGATTGGTACGGATTGTTCTCCTACGAGCAGTACTTC,CASSQDWYGLFSYEQYF
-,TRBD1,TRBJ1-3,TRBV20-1,TGCAGTGCTAGTGGACCTTGGACAGGGAGAATGGGAGGAAACACCATATATTTT,CSASGPWTGRMGGNTIYF
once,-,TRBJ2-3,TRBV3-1,TGTGCCAGCAGCCAAGATCGGCGGGGTTCGGCAGATACGCAGTATTTT,CASSQDRRGSADTQYF
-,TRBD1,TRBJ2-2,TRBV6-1,TGTGCCAGCACCCTAAGGGGACAGAGGAGTACCGCCGGGGAGCTGTTTTTT,CASTLRGQRSTAGELFF
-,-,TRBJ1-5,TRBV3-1,TGTGCCAGCAGCCAAGATGTGGCGGGGGACCAGCCCCAGCATTTT,CASSQDVAGDQPQHF
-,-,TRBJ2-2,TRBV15,TGTGCCACCAGCAGAGATTTAGTAGTAACCGGGGAGCTGTTTTTT,CATSRDLVVTGELFF
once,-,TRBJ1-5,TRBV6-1,TGTGCCAGCAGTGAAGCATTTATGAGATCCAATCAGCCCCAGCATTTT,CASSEAFMRSNQPQHF
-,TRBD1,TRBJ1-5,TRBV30,TGTGCCTGGAGTCGACAGGGGGACCAGCCCCAGCATTTT,CAWSRQGDQPQHF
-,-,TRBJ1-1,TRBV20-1,TGCAGTGCTAAGGCACAGGGTCGAGCTTTCTTT,CSAKAQGRAFF
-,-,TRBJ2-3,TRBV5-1,TGCGCCAGCAGCGACCCAGGGGGCACAGATACGCAGTATTTT,CASSDPGGTDTQYF
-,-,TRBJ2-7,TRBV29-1,TGCAGCGTTCTCTGGATGGGGCAGGGGCAGTACTTC,CSVLWMGQGQYF
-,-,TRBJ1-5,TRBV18,TGTGCCAGCTCACGGGATAGGGATCTTAGTCAGCCCCAGCATTTT,CASSRDRDLSQPQHF
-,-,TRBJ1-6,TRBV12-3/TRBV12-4,TGTGCCAGCAGTTTATATAGTTCACCCCTCCACTTT,CASSLYSSPLHF
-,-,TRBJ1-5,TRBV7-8,TGTGCCAGCAGCTACAACAGGGTAGCGCTTCATCAGCCCCAGCATTTT,CASSYNRVALHQPQHF
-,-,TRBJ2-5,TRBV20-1,TGCAGTGCTAGAGCCAGTGAGACCCAGTACTTC,CSARASETQYF
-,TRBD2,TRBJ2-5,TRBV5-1,TGCGCCAGCAGCTTAAAACTAGCGGGGGGGGAGACCCAGTACTTC,CASSLKLAGGETQYF
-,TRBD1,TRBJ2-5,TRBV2,TGTGCCAGCACGAGGGGGCAGAAAGAGACCCAGTACTTC,CASTRGQKETQYF